The 29 T cell receptor beta chains presented below share a single source sample, sequenced in a study of T cells in Graves' hyperthyroidism and ophthalmopathy. TCR beta CDR3 regions were amplified from RNA transcripts. HTBI primers were used for first-round RT-PCR of the TCR CDR3. Via MiXCR, TCRdb re-called the multiplex PCR reads, giving one row per CDR3 protein. The repertoire holds 600,000 to 650,000 distinct CDR3 sequences, with 20% as singletons. Material for sequencing was blood. All receptors derive from a man aged 25 to 40 with Graves' ophthalmopathy.

The chain joins TRBV7-9 to TRBJ1-1; D is perhaps TRBD1 (5 bases). Germline assignment: CDR1 SEHNR and CDR2 FQNEAQ (reference sequence). This CDR3 has 16 amino acids. V lost 4 bases, J lost 5 bases, and 20 bases lay in between. The DNA of the CDR3 is TGTGCCAGCAGCTCTTCCGCTTTGGGGGTGGGGACTGAAGCTTTCTTT. Protein: CASSSSALGVGTEAFF.

In its sample, this clonotype was seen a few times. This sequence joins TRBV5-1 and TRBJ2-3; 7 bases line up with TRBD2. Germline-derived CDR1 and CDR2 are SGHRS and YFSETQ. The ends lost 0 bases at V and 1 base at J; junction bases unmatched: 5. The CDR3 spans 16 residues. This chain's CDR3 is CASSLERGQGTDTQYF. The CDR3 nucleotides read TGCGCCAGCAGCTTGGAGCGGGGTCAGGGCACAGATACGCAGTATTTT.

The rearrangement uses TRBV5-1 and TRBJ2-1, with D possibly being TRBD1 (6 bases). V dropped 4 bases and J dropped 8 bases, with 16 bases sitting between them. Per the germline V gene, CDR1 is SGHRS and CDR2 is YFSETQ. This CDR3 has 14 amino acids. CDR3 coding DNA: TGCGCCAGCAGCCCCCTCCGGGACACCGATGAGCAGTTCTTC. Its translation is CASSPLRDTDEQFF.

V usage is TRBV6-5 and J usage is TRBJ2-7; D is possibly TRBD2 (6 bases). The CDR3 is 16 amino acids. With 0 bases removed from V and 4 bases from J, the gap between germline ends came to 16 bases. Germline CDR1 and CDR2: MNHEY and SVGAGI. CDR3 DNA sequence: TGTGCCAGCAGTTACTCGGGGGGAAAAAAACCTTACGAGCAGTACTTC. Protein: CASSYSGGKKPYEQYF.

The chain carries TRBV5-1 and TRBJ1-1; D is unclear. The CDR3 sequence is 14 residues long. Germline lookup yields CDR1 SGHRS and CDR2 YFSETQ. V lost 2 bases and J 4 bases, leaving 12 bases between the germline ends. As DNA, the CDR3 is TGCGCCAGCAGCTTACGTGTGGGAGGCACTGAAGCTTTCTTT. Translated, it gives CASSLRVGGTEAFF.

This clonotype was detected only a few times. The chain has TRBV28 and TRBJ1-2; TRBD1 might be the D (5 bases). Per germline, CDR1 MDHEN and CDR2 SYDVKM. V was clipped by 2 bases and J by 8 bases, with 9 bases between them. CDR3 length: 12 residues. DNA for the CDR3: TGTGCCAGCAGTTTAAGGGGTTTGGGCTACACCTTC. This translates into CASSLRGLGYTF.

V and J are TRBV5-1 and TRBJ1-6; the D is unclear. Deletions cut 3 bases from V and 7 bases from J, with 14 bases between. Germline V gene lookup returns CDR1 SGHRS and CDR2 YFSETQ. The CDR3 extends over 15 amino acids. The CDR3 DNA reads TGCGCCAGCAGCTCGGCGGCCGCCTTGAATTCACCCCTCCACTTT. It yields the protein CASSSAAALNSPLHF.

A few counts support this clonotype. The rearrangement uses TRBV28 and TRBJ2-5, with 9 bases fitting TRBD2. The CDR3 is 21 amino acids. Looked up from germline, CDR1 is MDHEN and CDR2 is SYDVKM. V gave up 5 bases and J gave up 0 bases; unmatched junction bases: 22. Here the CDR3 DNA reads TGTGCCAGCAGTCAAACCCAAACCCCTAGCGGGATTACCCCCAACCAAGAGACCCAGTACTTC. Protein sequence: CASSQTQTPSGITPNQETQYF. The whole variable domain, filled in from reference TRBV28 and TRBJ2-5, reads DVKVTQSSRYLVKRTGEKVFLECVQDMDHENMFWYRQDPGLGLRLIYFSYDVKMKEKGDIPEGYSVSREKKERFSLILESASTNQTSMYLCASSQTQTPSGITPNQETQYFGPGTRLLVL.

On this clonotype itself: The junction differs from germline at one of its ends, possibly a read error. In DNA form, the CDR3 reads TGTAACTTCGGACATCATAGCAATCAGCCCCAGCATTTT. It specifies CNFGHHSNQPQHF. The rearrangement links TRBV20-1 to TRBJ1-5, with a weak D call TRBD1 (5 bases). The CDR3 extends over 13 amino acids. Germline assignment: CDR1 DFQATT and CDR2 SNEGSKA (reference sequence).

This clonotype has a handful of counts. This chain connects TRBV3-1 to TRBJ2-1, with D uncertain. V lost 1 base, J lost 6 bases, and 10 bases lay in between. The CDR3 is 14 amino acids. Germline V gene lookup returns CDR1 LGHDT and CDR2 YNNKEL (reference sequence). The CDR3 DNA follows: TGTGCCAGCAGCCAAGTTTCCGTAGGCAATGAGCAGTTCTTC. This encodes CASSQVSVGNEQFF.

The rearrangement joins TRBV15 to TRBJ1-5, with 8 bases matching TRBD1. Germline-derived CDR1 and CDR2 are LNHNV and YYDKDF (reference sequence). V lost 0 bases, J lost 7 bases, and 5 bases stayed unmatched. The CDR3 has 15 residues. CDR3 sequence reads: CATSRDRGPLQPQHF. The CDR3 nucleotides are TGTGCCACCAGCAGAGACAGGGGGCCTCTACAGCCCCAGCATTTT.

This clonotype was seen repeatedly, ten times or more. The chain has TRBV12-3 or TRBV12-4 and TRBJ2-2; weak D call: TRBD2 (5 bases). CDR3 length: 11 residues. V was clipped by 10 bases and J by 5 bases, with 8 bases between them. CDR3 nucleotides: TGTGCCACGCAGCGGACCGGGGAGCTGTTTTTT. This sequence encodes CATQRTGELFF.

V usage is TRBV7-9 and J usage is TRBJ2-5; D possibly corresponds to TRBD2 (6 bases). The CDR3 has 13 residues. With 5 bases removed from V and 5 bases from J, the gap between germline ends came to 12 bases. Germline CDR1 is SEHNR and CDR2 is FQNEAQ (reference sequence). The CDR3 bases are TGTGCCAGCAGCCCCTATGGGACTGAGACCCAGTACTTC. As protein: CASSPYGTETQYF.

This clonotype was counted at least ten times. J is TRBJ2-7 and V is TRBV6-1; D might be TRBD1 (6 bases). V was trimmed by 8 bases and J by 3 bases, leaving 17 bases between them. Germline V lookup: CDR1 MNHNS, CDR2 SASEGT. The CDR3 spans 14 residues. This CDR3 reads CASGPPGHLYEQYF. The CDR3 nucleotides read TGTGCCAGCGGACCCCCGGGACACCTCTACGAGCAGTACTTC.

The rearrangement joins TRBV28 to TRBJ2-2; TRBD1 matches 8 bases. In germline, CDR1 is MDHEN, CDR2 SYDVKM. J lost 0 bases, V lost 5 bases, and 14 bases had no gene match. CDR3 size: 19 residues. DNA for the CDR3: TGTGCCAGCAGTCCCCGGACAGGGTTAGGTGTATCGAACACCGGGGAGCTGTTTTTT. It translates to CASSPRTGLGVSNTGELFF.

This clonotype was seen more than once but under ten times. The chain is built from TRBV7-9 and TRBJ2-1, with 10 bases fitting TRBD2. The CDR3 length is 16 residues. Germline loops: CDR1 SEHNR, CDR2 FQNEAQ (reference sequence). V lost 5 bases and J lost 1; bases outside the gene matches: 5. The CDR3 reads CASSPLAGVSYNEQFF. The CDR3 nucleotides read TGTGCCAGCAGCCCTCTAGCGGGAGTGTCCTACAATGAGCAGTTCTTC.

V usage is TRBV9 and J usage is TRBJ2-1; the D call may be TRBD1 or TRBD2 (5 bases each). The CDR3 contains 18 residues. The germline V gene has CDR1 SGDLS and CDR2 YYNGEE. V was shortened by 4 bases and J by 2 bases, with 22 bases between the two germline ends. CDR3 sequence reads: CASSPPRGQGVAYNEQFF. CDR3 DNA sequence: TGTGCCAGCAGCCCCCCAAGAGGGCAGGGAGTAGCCTACAATGAGCAGTTCTTC.

A few counts support this clonotype. V gene TRBV2 combines with J gene TRBJ2-1; D uncertain. Looked up from germline, CDR1 is SNHLY and CDR2 is FYNNEI. V was shortened by 2 bases and J by 4 bases, with 12 bases between the two germline ends. The CDR3 consists of 15 residues. CDR3 protein: CASSESVGTYNEQFF. Written as DNA, the CDR3 is TGTGCCAGCAGTGAATCTGTGGGAACGTACAATGAGCAGTTCTTC.

DNA of the CDR3: TGTGCCAGCACATCATATGGGACAGGGCACGAGCAGTACTTC. Protein: CASTSYGTGHEQYF. The chain recombines TRBV28 with TRBJ2-7; 9 bases map to TRBD1. Germline loops: CDR1 MDHEN, CDR2 SYDVKM. V lost 7 bases and J lost 5; bases outside the gene matches: 9. The CDR3 loop spans 14 amino acids.

The CDR3 sequence: CASSLSGGLPEQFF. As DNA, the CDR3 is TGTGCCAGCAGTTTAAGCGGTGGGCTGCCAGAGCAGTTCTTC. This chain links TRBV12-3 or TRBV12-4 with TRBJ2-1, with a possible D match to TRBD2 (5 bases). There are 14 residues in the CDR3. Trimming removed 2 bases from V and 10 bases from J, with 15 bases in between.

CDR3 sequence reads: CASSRTVYQPQHF. DNA for the CDR3: TGTGCCAGCAGTCGGACTGTCTATCAGCCCCAGCATTTT. This chain joins TRBV6-1 and TRBJ1-5; D uncertain. With 5 bases removed from V and 5 bases from J, the gap between germline ends came to 10 bases. The CDR3 totals 13 residues. CDR1 is MNHNS, CDR2 SASEGT, per germline.

This clonotype has at least ten counts. V usage is TRBV11-2 and J usage is TRBJ2-7; D is unclear. This CDR3 has 12 amino acids. Trimming removed 5 bases at V and 7 bases at J, with 12 bases between. Germline V gives CDR1 SGHAT, CDR2 FQNNGV. The CDR3 DNA sequence: TGTGCCAGCAGCGAGACCGGAATAGAGCAGTACTTC. It yields the protein CASSETGIEQYF.

The chain combines TRBV5-1 with TRBJ2-3; 7 positions agree with TRBD1. In germline, CDR1 is SGHRS, CDR2 YFSETQ. CDR3 length equals 14 residues. Trimming took 7 bases from V and 2 from J; bases not matched to a gene: 7. For the CDR3, the DNA is TGCGCCAGCGCCCGGGACAGATTCACAGATACGCAGTATTTT. It is translated as CASARDRFTDTQYF.

There are many counts of this clonotype. Here the CDR3 DNA reads TGTGCCAGCAGCCAAGGAAGAGGTTCCTACGAGCAGTACTTC. Translation: CASSQGRGSYEQYF. The chain employs TRBV3-1 and TRBJ2-7; D remains ambiguous. Trimming took off 1 base at V and 1 base at J, with 8 bases between the two ends. Germline V CDR1 and CDR2: LGHDT, YNNKEL (reference sequence). CDR3 size: 14 residues.

The chain employs TRBV5-1 and TRBJ1-6; a possible D gene is TRBD1 (5 bases). There are 16 residues in the CDR3. Trimming left V 4 bases short and J 0 bases short, with 11 bases between. In germline, CDR1 is SGHRS, CDR2 YFSETQ. CDR3: CASSPDRSSYNSPLHF. The CDR3 bases are TGCGCCAGCAGCCCAGACAGAAGCTCCTATAATTCACCCCTCCACTTT. Based on the CDR3 plus reference TRBV5-1 and TRBJ1-6, the full variable domain is KAGVTQTPRYLIKTRGQQVTLSCSPISGHRSVSWYQQTPGQGLQFLFEYFSETQRNKGNFPGRFSGRQFSNSRSEMNVSTLELGDSALYLCASSPDRSSYNSPLHFGNGTRLTVT.

This clonotype has only one observation. This clone may be a read error of a much larger clone one base away. The chain links TRBV5-6 to TRBJ2-5, with 10 positions matching TRBD2. Looked up from germline, CDR1 is SGHDT and CDR2 is YYEEEE. The CDR3 extends over 17 amino acids. The V gene end was trimmed by 0 bases and the J gene end by 7 bases; junction bases not matched to a gene: 12. CDR3 nucleotides: TGTGCCAGCAGCTTGGAGACGCTAGCGGGAGAACGGGTGACCCAGTACTTC. Translating it yields CASSLETLAGERVTQYF.

This sequence joins TRBV7-9 and TRBJ2-7; 7 nucleotides line up with TRBD2. The germline gives CDR1 SEHNR, CDR2 FQNEAQ (reference sequence). The CDR3 runs to 16 residues. With V trimmed by 5 bases and J by 2 bases, 12 bases remained unmatched. The CDR3 spells CASSTYSSGDPYEQYF. Written as DNA, the CDR3 is TGTGCCAGCAGCACTTACAGCAGCGGGGACCCCTACGAGCAGTACTTC.

This clonotype appeared many times. The chain couples TRBV28 to TRBJ2-2, with 9 bases aligning to TRBD2. This CDR3 comprises 14 residues. V dropped 6 bases and J dropped 6; count of bases not matched to a gene: 5. CDR1 and CDR2 (germline): MDHEN, SYDVKM. In DNA, the CDR3 is TGTGCCAGCAGCCGGACTAGCGCGGCCGGGGAGCTGTTTTTT. It specifies CASSRTSAAGELFF.

This clonotype has just a few counts. The rearrangement uses TRBV5-1 and TRBJ2-3, with 10 positions matching TRBD2. The J segment lost 10 bases and the V segment lost 0 bases, leaving 11 bases of the junction unmatched. From germline, CDR1 is SGHRS and CDR2 YFSETQ. CDR3 length: 16 amino acids. The CDR3 here is CASSLGPTSGNEAQYF. The CDR3 nucleotides are TGCGCCAGCAGCTTGGGACCTACTAGCGGGAACGAGGCGCAGTATTTT.